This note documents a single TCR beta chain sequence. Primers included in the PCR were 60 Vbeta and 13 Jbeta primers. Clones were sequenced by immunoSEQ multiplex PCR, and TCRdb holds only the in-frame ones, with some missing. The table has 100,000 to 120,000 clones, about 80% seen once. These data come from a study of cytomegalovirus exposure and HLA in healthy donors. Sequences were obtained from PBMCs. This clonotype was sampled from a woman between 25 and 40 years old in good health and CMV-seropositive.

The CDR3 sequence is CASSPGFLYEQYF. In DNA, the CDR3 is TGTGCCAGTAGTCCCGGGTTTCTCTACGAGCAGTACTTC. The chain has TRBV19 and TRBJ2-7; no clear D gene. The germline V gene encodes CDR1 LNHDA and CDR2 SQIVND (reference sequence). V lost 5 bases and J lost 3, with 11 bases in between. The CDR3 has 13 residues. Together with reference TRBV19 and TRBJ2-7, the CDR3 gives the full variable domain: DGGITQSPKYLFRKEGQNVTLSCEQNLNHDAMYWYRQDPGQGLRLIYYSQIVNDFQKGDIAEGYSVSREKKESFPLTVTSAQKNPTAFYLCASSPGFLYEQYFGPGTRLTVT.